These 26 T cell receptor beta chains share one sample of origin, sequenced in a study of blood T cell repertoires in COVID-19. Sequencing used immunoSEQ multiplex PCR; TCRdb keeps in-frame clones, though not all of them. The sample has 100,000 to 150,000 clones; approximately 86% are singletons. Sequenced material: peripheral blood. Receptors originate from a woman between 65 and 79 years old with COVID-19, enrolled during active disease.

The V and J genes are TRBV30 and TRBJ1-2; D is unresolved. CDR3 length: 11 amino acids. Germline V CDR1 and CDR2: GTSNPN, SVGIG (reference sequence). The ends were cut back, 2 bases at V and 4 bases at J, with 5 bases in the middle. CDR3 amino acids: CAWSTGYGYTF. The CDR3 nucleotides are TGTGCCTGGAGTACCGGCTATGGCTACACCTTC. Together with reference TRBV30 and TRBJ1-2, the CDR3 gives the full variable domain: SQTIHQWPATLVQPVGSPLSLECTVEGTSNPNLYWYRQAAGRGLQLLFYSVGIGQISSEVPQNLSASRPQDRQFILSSKKLLLSDSGFYLCAWSTGYGYTFGSGTRLTVV.

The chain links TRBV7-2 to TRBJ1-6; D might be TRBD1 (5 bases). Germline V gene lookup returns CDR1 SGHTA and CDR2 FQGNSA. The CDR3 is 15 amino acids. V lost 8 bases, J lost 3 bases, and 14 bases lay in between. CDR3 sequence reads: CASLGQNFYNSPLHF. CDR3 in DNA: TGTGCCAGCCTGGGGCAGAATTTCTATAATTCACCCCTCCACTTT.

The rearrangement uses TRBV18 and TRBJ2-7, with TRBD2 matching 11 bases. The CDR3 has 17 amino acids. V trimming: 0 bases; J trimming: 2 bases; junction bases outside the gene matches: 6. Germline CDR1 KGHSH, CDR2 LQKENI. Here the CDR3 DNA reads TGTGCCAGCTCACCACCCGCTAGCGGGGGGAGAGCCTACGAGCAGTACTTC. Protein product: CASSPPASGGRAYEQYF.

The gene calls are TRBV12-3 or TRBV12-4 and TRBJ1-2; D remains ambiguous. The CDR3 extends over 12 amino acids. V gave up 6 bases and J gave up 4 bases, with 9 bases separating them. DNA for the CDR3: TGTGCCAGCAGGAGGGCCTCCTATGGCTACACCTTC. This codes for CASRRASYGYTF.

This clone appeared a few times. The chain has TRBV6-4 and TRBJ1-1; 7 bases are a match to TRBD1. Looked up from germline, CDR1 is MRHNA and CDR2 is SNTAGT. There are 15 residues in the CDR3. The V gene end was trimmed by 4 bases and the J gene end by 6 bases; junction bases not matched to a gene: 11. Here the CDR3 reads CASSVQTGTLSEAFF. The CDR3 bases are TGTGCCAGCAGTGTCCAGACAGGGACTCTATCTGAAGCTTTCTTT.

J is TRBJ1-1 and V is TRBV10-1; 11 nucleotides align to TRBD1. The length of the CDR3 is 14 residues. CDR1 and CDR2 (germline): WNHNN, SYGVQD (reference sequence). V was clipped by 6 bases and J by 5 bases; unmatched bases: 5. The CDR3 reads CASSAGTGGTEAFF. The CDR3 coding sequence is TGCGCCAGCAGCGCCGGGACAGGGGGTACTGAAGCTTTCTTT.

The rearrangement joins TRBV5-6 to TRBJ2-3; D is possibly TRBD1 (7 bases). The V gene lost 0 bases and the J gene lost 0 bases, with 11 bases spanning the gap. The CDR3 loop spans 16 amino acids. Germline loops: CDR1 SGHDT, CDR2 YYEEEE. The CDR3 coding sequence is TGTGCCAGCAGCTTGGCAGGGGGGCTGAGCACAGATACGCAGTATTTT. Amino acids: CASSLAGGLSTDTQYF.

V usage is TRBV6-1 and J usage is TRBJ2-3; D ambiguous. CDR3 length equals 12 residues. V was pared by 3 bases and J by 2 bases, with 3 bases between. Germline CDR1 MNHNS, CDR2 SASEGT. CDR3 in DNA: TGTGCCAGCAGTGAGTACACAGATACGCAGTATTTT. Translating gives CASSEYTDTQYF.

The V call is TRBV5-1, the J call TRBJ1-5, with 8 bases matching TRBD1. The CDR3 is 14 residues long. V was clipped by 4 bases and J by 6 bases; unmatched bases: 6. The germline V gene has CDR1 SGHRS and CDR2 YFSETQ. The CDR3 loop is CASSQTGGSQPQHF. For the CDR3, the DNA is TGCGCCAGCAGCCAAACAGGGGGGAGTCAGCCCCAGCATTTT.

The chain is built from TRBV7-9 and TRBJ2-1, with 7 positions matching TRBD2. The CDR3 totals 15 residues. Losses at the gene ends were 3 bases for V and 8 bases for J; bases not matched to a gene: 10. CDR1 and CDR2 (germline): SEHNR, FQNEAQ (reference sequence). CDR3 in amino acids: CASSFRIGGGYEQFF. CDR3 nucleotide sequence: TGTGCCAGCAGCTTCCGGATTGGCGGGGGATATGAGCAGTTCTTC.

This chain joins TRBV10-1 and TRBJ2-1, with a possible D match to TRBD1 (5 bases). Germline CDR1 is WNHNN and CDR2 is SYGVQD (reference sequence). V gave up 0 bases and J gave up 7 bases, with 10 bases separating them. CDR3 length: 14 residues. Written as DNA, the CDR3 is TGCGCCAGCAGTGAGTCTGCAGGGATGAATGAGCAGTTCTTC. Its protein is CASSESAGMNEQFF.

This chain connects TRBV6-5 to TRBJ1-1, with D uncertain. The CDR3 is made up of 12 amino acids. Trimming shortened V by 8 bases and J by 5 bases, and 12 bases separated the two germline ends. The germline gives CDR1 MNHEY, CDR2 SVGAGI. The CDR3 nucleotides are TGTGCCAGCCTTGGCCGAGGGACTGAAGCTTTCTTT. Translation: CASLGRGTEAFF.

CDR3 in amino acids: CAWLDPGGYSGNTIYF. The DNA of the CDR3 is TGTGCCTGGCTGGACCCAGGGGGGTACTCTGGAAACACCATATATTTT. The chain combines TRBV30 with TRBJ1-3; 7 bases agree with TRBD1. Trimming at V came to 5 bases and at J to 0 bases, leaving 10 bases not matched to a gene. This CDR3 is built from 16 residues. CDR1 is GTSNPN and CDR2 is SVGIG in the germline V gene (reference sequence).

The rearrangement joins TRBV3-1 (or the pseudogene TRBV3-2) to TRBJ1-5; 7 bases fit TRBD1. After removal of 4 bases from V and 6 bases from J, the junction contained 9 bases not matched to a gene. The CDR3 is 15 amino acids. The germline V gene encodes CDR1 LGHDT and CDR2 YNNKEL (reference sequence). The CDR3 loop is CASSLSSGGSQPQHF. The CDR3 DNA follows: TGTGCCAGCAGCCTCAGTTCAGGGGGAAGTCAGCCCCAGCATTTT.

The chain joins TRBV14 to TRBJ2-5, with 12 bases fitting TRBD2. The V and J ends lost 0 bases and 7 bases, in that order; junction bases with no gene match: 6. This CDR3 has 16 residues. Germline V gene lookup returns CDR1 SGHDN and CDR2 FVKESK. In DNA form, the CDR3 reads TGTGCCAGCAGCCAAGAGGGCCTGGGACTAGCGGGGACCCAGTACTTC. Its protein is CASSQEGLGLAGTQYF.

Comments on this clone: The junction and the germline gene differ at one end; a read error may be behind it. This chain's CDR3 is CATSRDRVYEQYF. For the CDR3, the DNA is TGTGCCACCAGCCGGGACAGAGTCTACGAGCAGTACTTC. V gene TRBV5-4 combines with J gene TRBJ2-7, with 7 positions matching TRBD1. Looked up from germline, CDR1 is SGHNT and CDR2 is YYREEE (reference sequence). The CDR3 consists of 13 residues.

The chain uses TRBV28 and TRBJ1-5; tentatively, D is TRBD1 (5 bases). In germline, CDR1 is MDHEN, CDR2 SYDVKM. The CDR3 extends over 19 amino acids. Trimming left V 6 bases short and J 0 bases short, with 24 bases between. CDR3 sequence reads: CASSIRDSTTGRSNQPQHF. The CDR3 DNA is TGTGCCAGCAGCATCCGGGACTCCACTACGGGTCGTAGCAATCAGCCCCAGCATTTT. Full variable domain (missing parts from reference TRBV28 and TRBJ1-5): DVKVTQSSRYLVKRTGEKVFLECVQDMDHENMFWYRQDPGLGLRLIYFSYDVKMKEKGDIPEGYSVSREKKERFSLILESASTNQTSMYLCASSIRDSTTGRSNQPQHFGDGTRLSIL.

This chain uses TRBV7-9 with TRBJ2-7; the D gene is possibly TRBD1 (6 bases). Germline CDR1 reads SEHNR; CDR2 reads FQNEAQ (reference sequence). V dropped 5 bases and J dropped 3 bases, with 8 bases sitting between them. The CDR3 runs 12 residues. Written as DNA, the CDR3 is TGTGCCAGCAGCACGACAGGCTACGAGCAGTACTTC. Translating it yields CASSTTGYEQYF.

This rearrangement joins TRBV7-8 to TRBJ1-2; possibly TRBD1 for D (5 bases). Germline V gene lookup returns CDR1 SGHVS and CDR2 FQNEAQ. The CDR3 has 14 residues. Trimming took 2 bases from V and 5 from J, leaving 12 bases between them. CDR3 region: CASSLIAGQYGYTF. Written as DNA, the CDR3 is TGTGCCAGCAGCTTAATCGCAGGGCAATATGGCTACACCTTC.

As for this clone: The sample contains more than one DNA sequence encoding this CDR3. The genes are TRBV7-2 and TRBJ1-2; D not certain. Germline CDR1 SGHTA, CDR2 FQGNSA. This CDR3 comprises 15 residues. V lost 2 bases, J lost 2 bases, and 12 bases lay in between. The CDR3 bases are TGTGCCAGCAGCTTAAGACCGGCAGGAAACTATGGCTACACCTTC. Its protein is CASSLRPAGNYGYTF.

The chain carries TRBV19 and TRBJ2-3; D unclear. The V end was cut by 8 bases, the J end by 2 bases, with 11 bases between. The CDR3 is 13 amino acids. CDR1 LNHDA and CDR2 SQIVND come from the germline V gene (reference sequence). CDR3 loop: CASSPDTTDTQYF. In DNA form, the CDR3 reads TGTGCCAGTTCCCCAGACACCACAGATACGCAGTATTTT.

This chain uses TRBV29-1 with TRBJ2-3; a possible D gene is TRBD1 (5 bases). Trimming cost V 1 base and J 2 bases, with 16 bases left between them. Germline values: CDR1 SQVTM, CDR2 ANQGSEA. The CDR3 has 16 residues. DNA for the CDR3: TGCAGCGTTGAAGGGGGTTTACAGGTGACCACAGATACGCAGTATTTT. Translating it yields CSVEGGLQVTTDTQYF.

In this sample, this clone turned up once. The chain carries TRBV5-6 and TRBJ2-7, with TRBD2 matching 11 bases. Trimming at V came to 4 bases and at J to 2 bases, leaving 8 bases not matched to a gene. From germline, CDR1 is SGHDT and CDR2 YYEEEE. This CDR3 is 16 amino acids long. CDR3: CASSPRTSGRPYEQYF. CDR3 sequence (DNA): TGTGCCAGCAGCCCACGGACTAGCGGGCGACCCTACGAGCAGTACTTC.

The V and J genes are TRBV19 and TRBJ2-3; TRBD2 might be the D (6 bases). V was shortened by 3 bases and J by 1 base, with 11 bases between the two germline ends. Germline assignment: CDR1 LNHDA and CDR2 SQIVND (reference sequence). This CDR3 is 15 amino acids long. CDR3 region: CASSIAAGGTDTQYF. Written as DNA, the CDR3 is TGTGCCAGTAGTATCGCAGCGGGTGGCACAGATACGCAGTATTTT. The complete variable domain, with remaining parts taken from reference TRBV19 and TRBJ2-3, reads DGGITQSPKYLFRKEGQNVTLSCEQNLNHDAMYWYRQDPGQGLRLIYYSQIVNDFQKGDIAEGYSVSREKKESFPLTVTSAQKNPTAFYLCASSIAAGGTDTQYFGPGTRLTVL.

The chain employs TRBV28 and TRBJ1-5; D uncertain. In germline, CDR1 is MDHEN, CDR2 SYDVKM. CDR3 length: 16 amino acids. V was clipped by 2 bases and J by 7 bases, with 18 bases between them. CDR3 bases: TGTGCCAGCAGTTTAAGATCCGCGGGGTGGAACCAGCCCCAGCATTTT. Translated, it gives CASSLRSAGWNQPQHF. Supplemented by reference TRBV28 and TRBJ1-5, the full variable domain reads DVKVTQSSRYLVKRTGEKVFLECVQDMDHENMFWYRQDPGLGLRLIYFSYDVKMKEKGDIPEGYSVSREKKERFSLILESASTNQTSMYLCASSLRSAGWNQPQHFGDGTRLSIL.

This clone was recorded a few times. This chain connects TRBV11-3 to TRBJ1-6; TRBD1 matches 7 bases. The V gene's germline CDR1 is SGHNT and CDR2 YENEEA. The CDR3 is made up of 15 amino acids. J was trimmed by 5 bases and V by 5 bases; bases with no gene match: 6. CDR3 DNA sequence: TGTGCCAGCAGCCCCCGGGACAGCCATAATTCACCCCTCCACTTT. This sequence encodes CASSPRDSHNSPLHF.